A selection of T cell receptor beta chains follows, all from one sample in a study of control samples from healthy donors and cancer patients. Sequencing was performed with immunoSEQ multiplex PCR; in TCRdb, only in-frame clones are kept and a portion is missing. The sample has about 180,000 clones, over 85% seen once. Sequencing was carried out using blood. Receptor source: a man aged 25 to 40 in good health. Both conserved end residues are part of each CDR3. D genes are given only for firm matches. Rows may omit the clone size; those that give it use once, few, many or a size class.

clone_size	d_call	j_call	v_call	cdr3_aa	cdr3_nt
few	-	TRBJ1-5	TRBV5-1	CASRLDSNQPQHF	TGCGCCAGCAGATTGGACAGCAATCAGCCCCAGCATTTT
-	-	TRBJ2-1	TRBV3-1/TRBV3-2	CASSQVWLGRNEQFF	TGTGCCAGCAGCCAAGTGTGGTTGGGTCGGAATGAGCAGTTCTTC
-	-	TRBJ1-5	TRBV6-2/TRBV6-3	CASSYDSGNQPQHF	TGTGCCAGCAGTTACGATTCTGGCAATCAGCCCCAGCATTTT
once	-	TRBJ1-1	TRBV4-1	CASSYRAMNTEAFF	TGCGCCAGCAGCTACAGGGCCATGAACACTGAAGCTTTCTTT
once	-	TRBJ2-7	TRBV5-4	CASSSKGLWEQYF	TGTGCCAGCAGCTCGAAGGGGTTGTGGGAGCAGTACTTC
-	-	TRBJ1-2	TRBV18	CASSQTLQNLRYGYTF	TGTGCCAGCTCACAGACTCTACAGAACCTTCGCTATGGCTACACCTTC
-	-	TRBJ1-1	TRBV29-1	CSVEEAGFTEAFF	TGCAGCGTTGAAGAGGCAGGGTTCACTGAAGCTTTCTTT
-	TRBD1	TRBJ1-5	TRBV7-2	CASSFGQGRMQPQHF	TGTGCCAGCAGCTTTGGACAGGGGAGAATGCAGCCCCAGCATTTT
-	-	TRBJ2-7	TRBV4-3	CASSQDPGSYEQYF	TGCGCCAGCAGCCAAGATCCAGGGTCCTACGAGCAGTACTTC
-	TRBD2	TRBJ2-7	TRBV7-8	CASSLEDGLAGYEQYF	TGTGCCAGCAGCTTAGAGGATGGGCTAGCGGGCTACGAGCAGTACTTC
-	-	TRBJ2-3	TRBV5-1	CASSPKGGLTDTQYF	TGCGCCAGCAGCCCCAAAGGGGGGTTGACAGATACGCAGTATTTT
-	TRBD2	TRBJ2-3	TRBV7-2	CASSLLAGRTDTQYF	TGTGCCAGCAGCTTGCTAGCGGGGCGCACAGATACGCAGTATTTT
-	-	TRBJ2-2	TRBV5-1	CASTGSRELFF	TGCGCCAGTACAGGGTCCCGGGAGCTGTTTTTT
-	TRBD2	TRBJ2-3	TRBV29-1	CSVEGSGGAMDTQYF	TGCAGCGTTGAAGGTAGCGGGGGGGCGATGGATACGCAGTATTTT
-	-	TRBJ1-1	TRBV3-1/TRBV3-2	CASSVGPFTEAFF	TGTGCCAGCAGCGTGGGCCCCTTCACTGAAGCTTTCTTT
-	-	TRBJ2-1	TRBV4-3	CASSQDRSGGGEQFF	TGCGCCAGCAGCCAAGATAGGTCAGGGGGAGGCGAGCAGTTCTTC
-	-	TRBJ2-7	TRBV3-1/TRBV3-2	CASSQTFAEQYF	TGTGCCAGCAGCCAGACCTTTGCTGAGCAGTACTTC
-	-	TRBJ2-3	TRBV27	CASKDTQYF	TGTGCCAGCAAAGATACGCAGTATTTT
-	TRBD1	TRBJ1-2	TRBV9	CASSMGGQDYGYTF	TGTGCCAGCAGCATGGGGGGACAGGACTATGGCTACACCTTC
-	TRBD1	TRBJ1-2	TRBV6-5	CASSPWTGDNYGYTF	TGTGCCAGCAGTCCATGGACAGGGGATAACTATGGCTACACCTTC
-	-	TRBJ1-6	TRBV27	CASCSWQRGDNSPLHF	TGTGCCAGCTGCTCTTGGCAGAGAGGGGATAATTCACCCCTCCACTTT
-	-	TRBJ1-1	TRBV19	CASSTLTAGPGEAFF	TGTGCCAGTAGCACTCTCACGGCGGGGCCGGGTGAAGCTTTCTTT
once	-	TRBJ1-5	TRBV2	CASSDEQGYQPQHF	TGTGCCAGCAGTGATGAGCAGGGTTATCAGCCCCAGCATTTT
-	-	TRBJ1-2	TRBV5-8	CASSLTTSKYGYTF	TGTGCCAGCAGCCTGACTACCAGCAAATATGGCTACACCTTC
-	-	TRBJ2-5	TRBV4-3	CASSQGNRKDETQYF	TGCGCCAGCAGCCAAGGCAACCGGAAAGATGAGACCCAGTACTTC
-	-	TRBJ1-2	TRBV11-2	CASSLLQWSRDVGYTF	TGTGCCAGCAGCTTATTGCAGTGGAGCAGGGACGTTGGCTACACCTTC
-	-	TRBJ1-4	TRBV7-9	CASSLSGEKLFF	TGTGCCAGCAGCTTATCCGGGGAAAAACTGTTTTTT
-	-	TRBJ1-2	TRBV15	CATSSDSYGYTF	TGTGCCACCAGCAGCGATTCCTATGGCTACACCTTC
-	-	TRBJ2-7	TRBV7-2	CASSPRTGQGYEQYF	TGTGCCAGCAGCCCCCGGACGGGCCAGGGCTACGAGCAGTACTTC
-	-	TRBJ2-7	TRBV18	CASSPGTYEQYF	TGTGCCAGCTCACCCGGGACTTACGAGCAGTACTTC
-	-	TRBJ1-6	TRBV7-8	CASSLEGAHNSPLHF	TGTGCCAGCAGCTTAGAAGGGGCTCATAATTCACCCCTCCACTTT
-	-	TRBJ2-5	TRBV5-4	CASRPYQGRSTETQYF	TGTGCCAGCAGACCCTATCAGGGGCGAAGTACGGAGACCCAGTACTTC
-	TRBD1	TRBJ1-4	TRBV5-1	CASSPAQGGNEKLFF	TGCGCCAGCAGCCCCGCACAGGGGGGTAATGAAAAACTGTTTTTT
-	-	TRBJ2-3	TRBV27	CASSLSSSGWDTQYF	TGTGCCAGCAGTTTATCTTCCAGCGGGTGGGATACGCAGTATTTT
once	-	TRBJ2-7	TRBV7-2	CASRKAVSYEQYF	TGTGCCAGCAGGAAGGCAGTCTCCTACGAGCAGTACTTC
-	-	TRBJ1-1	TRBV5-1	CASSLGFNTEAFF	TGCGCCAGCAGCTTGGGCTTTAACACTGAAGCTTTCTTT
-	TRBD2	TRBJ2-1	TRBV30	CAWSPGTSGSYNEQFF	TGTGCCTGGAGCCCCGGGACTAGCGGCTCCTACAATGAGCAGTTCTTC
-	-	TRBJ1-5	TRBV7-9	CASSLTGQGNTQPQHF	TGTGCCAGCAGCTTAACGGGCCAGGGGAACACTCAGCCCCAGCATTTT
-	-	TRBJ2-7	TRBV7-8	CASSLRGYSYEQYF	TGTGCCAGCAGCTTAAGGGGATACTCCTACGAGCAGTACTTC
-	TRBD2	TRBJ2-1	TRBV11-2	CASSLDRASGNEQFF	TGTGCCAGCAGCTTAGATCGGGCTAGCGGGAATGAGCAGTTCTTC
-	-	TRBJ2-5	TRBV29-1	CSVGGLATQETQYF	TGCAGCGTTGGTGGTCTAGCGACGCAAGAGACCCAGTACTTC
-	-	TRBJ2-1	TRBV5-8	CASSFLGTSTHEQFF	TGTGCCAGCAGCTTTTTAGGGACGTCCACCCATGAGCAGTTCTTC
-	-	TRBJ1-2	TRBV19	CASSPYQGGGYGYTF	TGTGCCAGTAGTCCCTACCAAGGGGGAGGCTATGGCTACACCTTC
once	-	TRBJ2-6	TRBV10-3	CATSDSSGANVLTF	TGTGCCACCTCGGACTCTTCTGGGGCCAACGTCCTGACTTTC
-	-	TRBJ2-7	TRBV7-9	CASSSGGGAAYEQYF	TGTGCCAGCAGCTCGGGTGGGGGGGCTGCCTACGAGCAGTACTTC
-	-	TRBJ2-2	TRBV7-3	CASSLLNGWTGELFF	TGTGCCAGCAGCTTATTGAACGGGTGGACCGGGGAGCTGTTTTTT
-	TRBD1	TRBJ1-4	TRBV9	CASSPRGQGDEKLFF	TGTGCCAGCAGCCCCCGCGGGCAGGGGGATGAAAAACTGTTTTTT
-	TRBD1	TRBJ2-3	TRBV7-3	CASSLKGGDTQYF	TGTGCCAGCAGCTTAAAAGGGGGCGATACGCAGTATTTT
-	-	TRBJ2-7	TRBV3-1/TRBV3-2	CASSLGTASSYEQYF	TGTGCCAGCAGCCTTGGGACCGCCAGCTCCTACGAGCAGTACTTC
-	TRBD1	TRBJ2-3	TRBV24-1	CATSDPGQGKTDTQYF	TGTGCCACCAGTGACCCGGGACAGGGAAAAACAGATACGCAGTATTTT
-	TRBD2	TRBJ2-1	TRBV11-2	CASSLVYQRGAYNEQFF	TGTGCCAGCAGCTTAGTTTACCAGCGGGGGGCCTACAATGAGCAGTTCTTC
-	-	TRBJ1-6	TRBV27	CASGKDGRYSPLHF	TGTGCCAGCGGGAAGGACGGACGATATTCACCCCTCCACTTT
-	-	TRBJ1-1	TRBV3-1/TRBV3-2	CASSQRGRGKNTEAFF	TGTGCCAGCAGCCAAAGGGGGAGGGGGAAAAACACTGAAGCTTTCTTT